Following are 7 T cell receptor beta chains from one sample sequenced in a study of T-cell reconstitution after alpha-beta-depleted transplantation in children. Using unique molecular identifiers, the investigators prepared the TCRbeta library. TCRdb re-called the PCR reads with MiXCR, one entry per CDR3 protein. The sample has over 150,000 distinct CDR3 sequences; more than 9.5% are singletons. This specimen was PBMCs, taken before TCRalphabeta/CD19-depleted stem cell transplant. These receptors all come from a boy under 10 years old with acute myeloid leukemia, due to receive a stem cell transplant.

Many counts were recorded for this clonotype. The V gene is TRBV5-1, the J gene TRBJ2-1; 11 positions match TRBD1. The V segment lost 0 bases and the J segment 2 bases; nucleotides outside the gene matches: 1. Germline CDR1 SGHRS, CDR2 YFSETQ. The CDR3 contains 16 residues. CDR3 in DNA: TGCGCCAGCAGCTTGGGGGGACAGGGGGCCTACAATGAGCAGTTCTTC. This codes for CASSLGGQGAYNEQFF.

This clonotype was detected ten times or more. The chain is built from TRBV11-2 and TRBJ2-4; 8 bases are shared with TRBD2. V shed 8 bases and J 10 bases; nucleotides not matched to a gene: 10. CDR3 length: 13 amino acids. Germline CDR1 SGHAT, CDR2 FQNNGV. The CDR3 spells CASALGASGIQYF. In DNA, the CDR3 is TGTGCCAGCGCACTTGGGGCTAGCGGGATTCAGTACTTC.

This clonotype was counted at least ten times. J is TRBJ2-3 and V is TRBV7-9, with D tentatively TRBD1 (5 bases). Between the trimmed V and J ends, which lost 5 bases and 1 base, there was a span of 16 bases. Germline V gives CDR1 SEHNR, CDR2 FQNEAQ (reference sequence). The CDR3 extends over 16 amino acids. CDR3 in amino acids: CASSNRKGGGTDTQYF. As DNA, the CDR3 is TGTGCCAGCAGCAACAGGAAAGGCGGTGGCACAGATACGCAGTATTTT.

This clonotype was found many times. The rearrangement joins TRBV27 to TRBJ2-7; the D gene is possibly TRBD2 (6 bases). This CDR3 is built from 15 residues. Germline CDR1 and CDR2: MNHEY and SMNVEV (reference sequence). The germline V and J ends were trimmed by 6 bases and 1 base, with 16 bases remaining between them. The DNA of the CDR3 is TGTGCCAGCAGGGAGGAGGGTTACCTTTCCTACGAGCAGTACTTC. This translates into CASREEGYLSYEQYF.

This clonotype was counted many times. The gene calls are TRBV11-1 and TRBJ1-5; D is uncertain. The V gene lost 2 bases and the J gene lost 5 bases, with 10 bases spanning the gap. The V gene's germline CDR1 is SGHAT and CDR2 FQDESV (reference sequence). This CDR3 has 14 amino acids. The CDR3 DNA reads TGTGCCAGCAGCTTAAAAGGGCCCGATCAGCCCCAGCATTTT. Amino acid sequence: CASSLKGPDQPQHF.

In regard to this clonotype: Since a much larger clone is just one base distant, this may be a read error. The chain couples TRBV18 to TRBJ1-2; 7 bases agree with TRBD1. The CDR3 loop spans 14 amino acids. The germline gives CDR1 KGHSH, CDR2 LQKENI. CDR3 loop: CASSNRGQDYGDTF. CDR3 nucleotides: TGTGCCAGCTCAAACAGGGGCCAGGACTATGGCGACACCTTC.

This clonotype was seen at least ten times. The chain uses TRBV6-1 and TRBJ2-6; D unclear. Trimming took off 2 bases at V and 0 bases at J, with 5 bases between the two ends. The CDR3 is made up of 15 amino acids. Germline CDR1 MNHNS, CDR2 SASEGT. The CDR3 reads CASSELYSGANVLTF. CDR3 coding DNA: TGTGCCAGCAGTGAACTCTACTCTGGGGCCAACGTCCTGACTTTC.